This T cell receptor (beta chain) was recorded in a study of blood T cells in healthy people across ages. Study results and caveats: Leaving the PBMCs unsorted stopped any conclusive comparison of naive versus antigen-experienced cells.

CDR1 and CDR2 (germline): SNHLY, FYNNEI. Between the trimmed V and J ends, which lost 7 bases and 4 bases, there was a span of 17 bases. This CDR3 comprises 16 residues. Each sample yielded at least 6 million isolated PBMCs. Details on this clonotype: Its antigen is undetermined.

A sample-barcoded 5' primer and a J-beta primer mix were used in a second PCR of roughly 6 to 11 cycles. Using its own MiXCR run on the 5' RACE reads, TCRdb lists one record per CDR3 protein. The sample lists about 1.8 million distinct CDR3 sequences, 40% to 55% occurring once. The chain recombines TRBV2 with TRBJ1-6; tentative D call: TRBD1 (5 bases). What was sequenced was blood. This TCR was sampled from a woman in her thirties or forties in good health. DNA for the CDR3: TGTGCCAGCACCCTAAGGGACCCTAGTTATAATTCACCCCTCCACTTT. Amino acid sequence: CASTLRDPSYNSPLHF.